These 18 T cell receptor beta chains were sequenced from one sample in a study of Graves' ophthalmopathy and Graves' hyperthyroidism. CDR3 regions of TCR beta were amplified from RNA transcripts. RT-PCR in the first round used HTBI primers; a second-round multiplex PCR followed. Via MiXCR, TCRdb re-called the multiplex PCR reads, giving one row per CDR3 protein. The sample holds 200,000 to 250,000 distinct CDR3 sequences, about 22% seen once. Sequenced: peripheral blood. The receptors derive from a woman aged 45 to 65 with Graves' ophthalmopathy.

A remark on this clonotype: A much larger clone differs by one base, so this may be a read error. The gene calls are TRBV6-1 and TRBJ1-3, with D uncertain. V lost 6 bases to trimming and J lost 0 bases, with 15 bases between them. CDR1 and CDR2 (germline): MNHNS, SASEGT. This CDR3 contains 16 residues. The CDR3 sequence: CASRTPSAGSGNTIYF. The CDR3 region has the DNA TGTGCCAGCAGAACTCCATCGGCGGGCTCTGGAAACACCATATATTTT.

This clonotype showed up many times. This chain links TRBV19 with TRBJ2-7; 10 nucleotides agree with TRBD2. The CDR3 is 16 residues long. J gave up 3 bases and V 3 bases, and 8 bases lay outside the gene matches. CDR1 is LNHDA and CDR2 is SQIVND in the germline V gene (reference sequence). The CDR3: CASSMTTSGPHYEQYF. CDR3 DNA sequence: TGTGCCAGTAGTATGACGACTAGCGGGCCACACTACGAGCAGTACTTC.

This clonotype was detected many times. The chain couples TRBV20-1 to TRBJ2-5; 7 bases are a match to TRBD1. J lost 5 bases, V lost 0 bases, and 12 bases had no gene match. The CDR3 totals 16 residues. Per germline, CDR1 DFQATT and CDR2 SNEGSKA (reference sequence). CDR3: CSARDLGRGRGETQYF. CDR3 sequence (DNA): TGCAGTGCTAGAGATCTGGGCAGGGGGAGAGGGGAGACCCAGTACTTC.

This clonotype was observed at least ten times. The chain uses TRBV12-3 or TRBV12-4 and TRBJ1-3; 10 positions agree with TRBD1. Trimming cost V 6 bases and J 4 bases; bases outside gene matches: 6. This CDR3 comprises 15 residues. As DNA, the CDR3 is TGTGCCAGCAGCCGGGACAGGGGACCCGGAAACACCATATATTTT. The encoded protein is CASSRDRGPGNTIYF.

V is TRBV7-8 and J is TRBJ2-5; TRBD2 aligns across 9 bases. Germline V gives CDR1 SGHVS, CDR2 FQNEAQ. This CDR3 comprises 19 residues. V was pared by 2 bases and J by 1 base, with 14 bases of the junction left unmatched. The CDR3 DNA reads as TGTGCCAGCAGCTTACGGGGGGCCGTTGGCGGGGGGGTCCAAGAGACCCAGTACTTC. Protein product: CASSLRGAVGGGVQETQYF. The variable domain in full, with the rest retrieved from reference TRBV7-8 and TRBJ2-5, is GAGVSQSPRYKVAKRGQDVALRCDPISGHVSLFWYQQALGQGPEFLTYFQNEAQLDKSGLPSDRFFAERPEGSVSTLKIQRTQQEDSAVYLCASSLRGAVGGGVQETQYFGPGTRLLVL.

The chain carries TRBV28 and TRBJ1-5; 7 bases line up with TRBD1. This CDR3 has 15 residues. The J segment lost 5 bases and the V segment lost 6 bases, leaving 10 bases of the junction unmatched. Germline assignment: CDR1 MDHEN and CDR2 SYDVKM. CDR3 sequence reads: CASSGRQGDYQPQHF. The CDR3 DNA reads TGTGCCAGCAGCGGCCGACAGGGTGATTATCAGCCCCAGCATTTT.

This clonotype has more than one count but fewer than ten. This sequence joins TRBV6-1 and TRBJ1-1; D ambiguous. The CDR3 is made up of 13 amino acids. Trimming shortened V by 7 bases and J by 1 base, and 10 bases separated the two germline ends. CDR1 is MNHNS and CDR2 is SASEGT in the germline V gene. The DNA for the CDR3 is TGTGCCAGCAACAGCTTCCCGAACACTGAAGCTTTCTTT. It specifies CASNSFPNTEAFF.

This clonotype was found many times. The chain carries TRBV5-1 and TRBJ2-2, with a possible D match to TRBD1 (6 bases). Trimming took 4 bases from V and 2 from J, leaving 12 bases between them. There are 15 residues in the CDR3. CDR1 is SGHRS and CDR2 is YFSETQ in the germline V gene. The CDR3 DNA reads TGCGCCAGCAGCCTGGACAGCTTTAACACCGGGGAGCTGTTTTTT. The encoded protein is CASSLDSFNTGELFF.

This clonotype was picked up many times. This chain joins TRBV7-9 and TRBJ2-7; a possible D gene is TRBD2 (6 bases). V was pared by 4 bases and J by 3 bases, with 13 bases between. The CDR3 consists of 14 residues. Germline CDR1 SEHNR, CDR2 FQNEAQ (reference sequence). Here the CDR3 reads CASSSSGRIYEQYF. Here the CDR3 DNA reads TGTGCCAGCAGCTCTTCGGGGAGGATCTACGAGCAGTACTTC.

The chain uses TRBV4-1 and TRBJ1-2, with D possibly being TRBD1 (5 bases). Germline V gene lookup returns CDR1 MGHRA and CDR2 YSYEKL. The V gene lost 0 bases and the J gene lost 0 bases, with 8 bases spanning the gap. This CDR3 has 15 residues. CDR3 coding DNA: TGCGCCAGCAGCCAAGAGGGGCGTACTAACTATGGCTACACCTTC. Amino acids: CASSQEGRTNYGYTF.

The chain links TRBV11-2 to TRBJ1-2; D perhaps matches TRBD1 (5 bases). The ends were cut back, 7 bases at V and 0 bases at J, with 9 bases in the middle. The germline gives CDR1 SGHAT, CDR2 FQNNGV. The CDR3 loop spans 13 amino acids. CDR3 loop: CASTRGTNYGYTF. In DNA form, the CDR3 reads TGTGCCAGCACCCGGGGGACTAACTATGGCTACACCTTC.

The table lists this clonotype with a count of one. The rearrangement uses TRBV6-1 and TRBJ2-7; 8 bases fit TRBD2. The CDR3 length is 12 residues. Looked up from germline, CDR1 is MNHNS and CDR2 is SASEGT. Unmatched junction bases numbered 1, after V lost 7 bases and J lost 2 bases. DNA of the CDR3: TGTGCCAGCAAGCGGGGGCCCTACGAGCAGTACTTC. Amino acid sequence: CASKRGPYEQYF.

The V and J genes are TRBV7-8 and TRBJ2-4; D gene unclear. The closer fit of TRBJ2-1 to the DNA end suggests the J call may be wrong. Germline CDR1 SGHVS, CDR2 FQNEAQ. The CDR3 consists of 11 residues. The CDR3 sequence is CASSQVNEQFF. DNA of the CDR3: TGTGCCAGCAGCCAAGTCAATGAGCAGTTCTTC.

At least ten counts were recorded for this clonotype. The rearrangement joins TRBV12-3 or TRBV12-4 to TRBJ2-7, with D perhaps assigned TRBD1 or TRBD2 (6 bases each). The V gene lost 3 bases and the J gene lost 4 bases, with 10 bases spanning the gap. The length of the CDR3 is 13 residues. The CDR3 reads CASSFGGPYEQYF. The CDR3 coding sequence is TGTGCCAGCAGTTTTGGGGGGCCTTACGAGCAGTACTTC.

This clonotype showed up many times. The CDR3 is CSAKGQRETQYF. CDR3 DNA: TGCAGTGCCAAGGGACAGCGAGAGACCCAGTACTTC. This chain links TRBV20-1 with TRBJ2-5; 7 bases align to TRBD1. This CDR3 is 12 amino acids long. The ends lost 6 bases at V and 4 bases at J; junction bases unmatched: 5. Germline lookup yields CDR1 DFQATT and CDR2 SNEGSKA (reference sequence).

The rearrangement joins TRBV2 to TRBJ1-3; maybe TRBD1 (6 bases). The CDR3 sequence is 13 residues long. From germline, CDR1 is SNHLY and CDR2 FYNNEI. The V end was cut by 7 bases, the J end by 4 bases, with 11 bases between. Written as DNA, the CDR3 is TGTGCCAGCACCTCCACAGGGGGAAACACCATATATTTT. It encodes CASTSTGGNTIYF.

This clonotype was detected many times. The rearrangement uses TRBV29-1 and TRBJ1-1; 7 bases map to TRBD1. The CDR3 is 11 residues long. V trimming: 7 bases; J trimming: 7 bases; junction bases outside the gene matches: 6. The germline V gene encodes CDR1 SQVTM and CDR2 ANQGSEA. The CDR3 DNA reads TGCAGCGCCTCAGGGGGGCATGAAGCTTTCTTT. It specifies CSASGGHEAFF. The entire variable domain, with the rest obtained from reference TRBV29-1 and TRBJ1-1, is as follows: SAVISQKPSRDICQRGTSLTIQCQVDSQVTMMFWYRQQPGQSLTLIATANQGSEATYESGFVIDKFPISRPNLTFSTLTVSNMSPEDSSIYLCSASGGHEAFFGQGTRLTVV.

This clonotype has a count of ten or more. CDR3 residues: CSARISSGRIHEQYF. CDR3 bases: TGCAGTGCTAGGATATCTAGCGGGAGAATCCACGAGCAGTACTTC. The V call is TRBV20-1, the J call TRBJ2-7; 10 nucleotides align to TRBD2. This CDR3 is 15 amino acids long. The V gene's germline CDR1 is DFQATT and CDR2 SNEGSKA (reference sequence). Unmatched junction bases numbered 10, after V lost 3 bases and J lost 5 bases.